These 3 T cell receptor beta chains share one sample of origin, sequenced in a study of blood T cells in healthy people across ages. A second PCR, run for about 7 to 11 cycles, used a sample-barcoded 5' primer plus a J-beta primer mix. TCRdb re-called the 5' RACE reads through MiXCR, storing one row per CDR3 protein. Of approximately 1.5 million distinct CDR3 sequences listed, approximately 43% were seen once; the top ten hold around 4%. The material sequenced was blood. These receptors were taken from a woman aged 18-29 years in good health.

J is TRBJ1-2 and V is TRBV28; the match to TRBD1 covers 7 bases. This CDR3 is 14 amino acids long. Germline V gives CDR1 MDHEN, CDR2 SYDVKM. Germline trimming cut 2 bases from V and 7 bases from J; bases unmatched to any gene: 7. The CDR3 sequence: CASSLGGKGAGYTF. Written as DNA, the CDR3 is TGTGCCAGCAGTTTAGGGGGCAAGGGGGCTGGCTACACCTTC.

This clonotype was recorded a few times. The V call is TRBV27, the J call TRBJ2-1; D may be TRBD1 (5 bases). Germline CDR1 and CDR2: MNHEY and SMNVEV (reference sequence). V lost 6 bases to trimming and J lost 5 bases, with 17 bases between them. This CDR3 region has 15 residues. The CDR3 bases are TGTGCCAGCAGCCCCGACAGTAACCCAAACAATGAGCAGTTCTTC. As protein: CASSPDSNPNNEQFF.

This clonotype appeared once. This chain links TRBV7-6 with TRBJ2-2; maybe TRBD1 (6 bases). The ends were cut back, 5 bases at V and 2 bases at J, with 12 bases in the middle. The CDR3 spans 15 residues. Germline lookup yields CDR1 SGHVS and CDR2 FNYEAQ. This CDR3 is CASSTWTDNTGELFF. Here the CDR3 DNA reads TGTGCCAGCAGCACCTGGACAGACAACACCGGGGAGCTGTTTTTT.